These 11 T cell receptor beta chains were all obtained from the same sample, sequenced in a study of cytomegalovirus exposure and HLA in healthy donors. Primers: 60 Vbeta forward and 13 Jbeta reverse. Libraries were prepared by immunoSEQ multiplex PCR; TCRdb keeps only in-frame clonotypes and omits some of them. This sample carries under 250,000 clones, around 81% of them seen once, and the ten largest clones take 1.5% to 2%. Source material: PBMCs. All receptors come from a man aged 25 to 40 in good health and CMV-seronegative.

This rearrangement joins TRBV6-1 to TRBJ2-5; D may be TRBD1 (6 bases). V lost 1 base, J lost 4 bases, and 13 bases lay in between. Germline assignment: CDR1 MNHNS and CDR2 SASEGT. The CDR3 extends over 15 amino acids. The CDR3, as DNA: TGTGCCAGCAGTGAAGACAGGGCTAGCCCAGAGACCCAGTACTTC. It encodes CASSEDRASPETQYF.

The rearrangement links TRBV5-1 to TRBJ1-5, with D hard to call. CDR1 SGHRS and CDR2 YFSETQ come from the germline V gene. The ends were cut back, 1 base at V and 0 bases at J, with 8 bases in the middle. CDR3 length: 15 amino acids. The CDR3 sequence is CASSLYGNSNQPQHF. In nucleotides, the CDR3 is TGCGCCAGCAGCTTGTACGGTAATAGCAATCAGCCCCAGCATTTT.

This clone was observed a single time. CDR3 region: CASSLVLGLDTEAFF. The CDR3 region has the DNA TGTGCCAGCAGTTTAGTCCTCGGTTTAGACACTGAAGCTTTCTTT. V gene TRBV28 combines with J gene TRBJ1-1, with no clear D. This CDR3 is built from 15 residues. Per the germline V gene, CDR1 is MDHEN and CDR2 is SYDVKM. V was pared by 2 bases and J by 3 bases, with 13 bases between.

This chain connects TRBV14 to TRBJ1-1; possibly TRBD1 for D (5 bases). The V end was cut by 1 base, the J end by 1 base, with 10 bases between. This CDR3 region has 15 residues. Germline V gene lookup returns CDR1 SGHDN and CDR2 FVKESK. The CDR3 sequence is CASSQVDRGNTEAFF. In nucleotides, the CDR3 is TGTGCCAGCAGCCAAGTCGATAGGGGGAACACTGAAGCTTTCTTT. The variable domain in full, completed from reference TRBV14 and TRBJ1-1, reads EAGVTQFPSHSVIEKGQTVTLRCDPISGHDNLYWYRRVMGKEIKFLLHFVKESKQDESGMPNNRFLAERTGGTYSTLKVQPAELEDSGVYFCASSQVDRGNTEAFFGQGTRLTVV.

The V gene is TRBV5-4, the J gene TRBJ1-2; D not resolved. The CDR3 runs to 15 residues. The ends were cut back, 3 bases at V and 2 bases at J, with 14 bases in the middle. Germline assignment: CDR1 SGHNT and CDR2 YYREEE (reference sequence). The CDR3 protein is CASSSSLRVNYGYTF. CDR3 in DNA: TGTGCCAGCAGCTCGTCGTTGCGGGTAAACTATGGCTACACCTTC.

This chain uses TRBV6-1 with TRBJ2-3, with 8 positions matching TRBD1. V trimming: 4 bases; J trimming: 4 bases; junction bases outside the gene matches: 10. The CDR3 covers 16 residues. CDR1 MNHNS and CDR2 SASEGT come from the germline V gene. CDR3: CASSGMDREVSDTQYF. For the CDR3, the DNA is TGTGCCAGCAGTGGGATGGACAGGGAGGTCTCAGATACGCAGTATTTT.

The chain recombines TRBV28 with TRBJ2-2; 14 bases match TRBD2. The V and J ends lost 6 bases and 7 bases, in that order; junction bases with no gene match: 1. CDR3 length: 14 amino acids. The germline CDR1 and CDR2 sequences are MDHEN and SYDVKM. As DNA, the CDR3 is TGTGCCAGCAGGACTAGCGGGAGGGGCGGGGAGCTGTTTTTT. This gives the protein CASRTSGRGGELFF.

The chain joins TRBV29-1 to TRBJ2-1; 8 bases match TRBD2. Losses at the gene ends were 3 bases for V and 4 bases for J; bases not matched to a gene: 11. CDR1 SQVTM and CDR2 ANQGSEA come from the germline V gene. The CDR3 length is 16 residues. This CDR3 is CSVDSLLAGAYNEQFF. The CDR3 region has the DNA TGCAGCGTTGACTCGCTCCTAGCGGGCGCTTACAATGAGCAGTTCTTC.

CDR3 nucleotides: TGTGCCAGCAGCTTACTGCGGGAGGGCGAGAATGAGCAGTTCTTC. Translated: CASSLLREGENEQFF. The J gene is TRBJ2-1, the V gene TRBV7-9; 9 bases are shared with TRBD2. CDR1 and CDR2 from the germline V gene are SEHNR and FQNEAQ (reference sequence). The ends lost 2 bases at V and 7 bases at J; junction bases unmatched: 6. The CDR3 has 15 residues.

The chain couples TRBV7-2 to TRBJ2-3, with a tentative D call TRBD2 (6 bases). Trimming stripped 5 bases from V and 2 bases from J, with 14 bases between. This CDR3 spans 15 amino acids. Looked up from germline, CDR1 is SGHTA and CDR2 is FQGNSA. The CDR3 sequence is CASSTTSSITDTQYF. CDR3 in DNA: TGTGCCAGCAGCACCACTAGCAGCATCACAGATACGCAGTATTTT.

This clone has only one observation. This chain connects TRBV19 to TRBJ1-4, with 7 nucleotides matching TRBD1. The length of the CDR3 is 18 residues. V was clipped by 7 bases and J by 2 bases; unmatched bases: 16. Germline V lookup: CDR1 LNHDA, CDR2 SQIVND (reference sequence). CDR3 coding DNA: TGTGCCAGTAAGGGTACGCGAAGACAGGGAGCTACTAATGAAAAACTGTTTTTT. This gives the protein CASKGTRRQGATNEKLFF.